The 11 T cell receptor beta chains given below trace back to one sample, sequenced in a study of graft-versus-host responses after intestinal transplantation. Intraepithelial plus lamina propria lymphocytes were released by processing graft tissue. Profiling relied on immunoSEQ multiplex PCR, and the TCRdb table lists in-frame clones only, not all of them. The profile shows several thousand clones, about three quarters of them singletons. Specimen: ileum tissue, collected about 18 weeks after intestinal transplantation. The receptors were sampled from a human patient who received an intestinal transplant, so some T cells may come from the graft donor.

The chain employs TRBV6-6 and TRBJ2-5; 12 nucleotides line up with TRBD2. This CDR3 region has 16 residues. Germline lookup yields CDR1 MNHNY and CDR2 SVGAGI (reference sequence). The J segment lost 5 bases and the V segment lost 4 bases, leaving 8 bases of the junction unmatched. Here the CDR3 reads CASSFPRTSGEETQYF. The CDR3 DNA is TGTGCCAGCAGTTTCCCCAGGACTAGCGGGGAGGAGACCCAGTACTTC.

The V gene is TRBV7-9, the J gene TRBJ2-2; no definite D call. This CDR3 contains 15 residues. Trimming pared 1 base from V and 1 base from J, leaving 7 bases between. Germline V gene lookup returns CDR1 SEHNR and CDR2 FQNEAQ (reference sequence). CDR3 nucleotide sequence: TGTGCCAGCAGCTTAGTGACGGTGAACACCGGGGAGCTGTTTTTT. Translation: CASSLVTVNTGELFF.

The rearrangement links TRBV5-4 to TRBJ1-2, with D unresolved. Germline loops: CDR1 SGHNT, CDR2 YYREEE (reference sequence). This CDR3 spans 13 amino acids. V shed 0 bases and J shed 8 bases, with 11 bases lying between them. The CDR3 DNA reads as TGTGCCAGCAGCTTGGCCGGAGGAGGCGGCTACACCTTC. It encodes CASSLAGGGGYTF.

The chain joins TRBV6-9 to TRBJ1-1; 7 bases match TRBD1. Germline V gene sequence: CDR1 MNHGY, CDR2 SVAAGI. Trimming cost V 7 bases and J 5 bases; bases outside gene matches: 10. The CDR3 covers 14 residues. The CDR3 DNA is TGTGCCAGCAAGATCACAGGGGCGGTAACTGAAGCTTTCTTT. Translation: CASKITGAVTEAFF.

For the CDR3, the DNA is TGTGCCAGCAGCGTAGAGGGGGGTAACTATGGCTACACCTTC. This translates into CASSVEGGNYGYTF. V and J are TRBV9 and TRBJ1-2, with D possibly matching TRBD1 (6 bases). V was clipped by 0 bases and J by 1 base, with 7 bases between them. Germline V CDR1 and CDR2: SGDLS, YYNGEE. The CDR3 length is 14 residues.

The chain carries TRBV10-3 and TRBJ1-3; 8 bases agree with TRBD1. Trimming removed 6 bases from V and 0 bases from J; junction bases left unmatched: 13. Germline loops: CDR1 ENHRY, CDR2 SYGVKD. This CDR3 has 18 residues. CDR3 residues: CAIRGPRGRSISGNTIYF. The CDR3 DNA reads as TGTGCCATCAGGGGGCCCAGGGGGCGTTCGATCTCTGGAAACACCATATATTTT.

This sequence joins TRBV10-3 and TRBJ2-3; 13 bases line up with TRBD2. Unmatched junction bases numbered 25, after V lost 2 bases and J lost 5 bases. The CDR3 spans 23 residues. Germline CDR1 ENHRY, CDR2 SYGVKD. This CDR3 is CAISESGEPPGLAGLHVGDTQYF. Here the CDR3 DNA reads TGTGCCATCAGTGAGAGCGGAGAACCCCCGGGACTAGCGGGACTCCACGTTGGAGATACGCAGTATTTT.

The chain couples TRBV28 to TRBJ2-7; D remains unclear. The CDR3 covers 13 residues. Germline V gene sequence: CDR1 MDHEN, CDR2 SYDVKM. V shed 5 bases and J shed 7 bases, with 15 bases lying between them. CDR3 region: CASSPPMVREQYF. The DNA of the CDR3 is TGTGCCAGCAGTCCTCCGATGGTTAGAGAGCAGTACTTC.

This sequence joins TRBV6-1 and TRBJ2-1; no clear D. The CDR3 covers 12 residues. Between the trimmed V and J ends, which lost 1 base and 8 bases, there was a span of 6 bases. Germline V gives CDR1 MNHNS, CDR2 SASEGT. This CDR3 reads CASSEVLDEQFF. CDR3 DNA: TGTGCCAGCAGTGAAGTTTTAGATGAGCAGTTCTTC.

For this clone: One junction end does not reproduce the germline sequence, and a read error may be involved. V gene TRBV6-1 combines with J gene TRBJ1-2, with a weak D call TRBD1 (5 bases). The length of the CDR3 is 15 residues. Germline-derived CDR1 and CDR2 are MNHNS and SASEGT. CDR3: CASRPTGLNLYGYAF. The CDR3 coding sequence is TGTGCCAGCAGACCCACAGGACTCAATCTCTATGGCTACGCCTTC.

The V and J genes are TRBV6-5 and TRBJ1-1, with D possibly being TRBD1 (6 bases). Trimming pared 1 base from V and 8 bases from J, leaving 17 bases between. The CDR3 sequence is 15 residues long. The germline V gene encodes CDR1 MNHEY and CDR2 SVGAGI. The CDR3, as DNA: TGTGCCAGCAGTTACTTGCGGGGGGCAAGGGGCGAAGCTTTCTTT. It encodes CASSYLRGARGEAFF.